The present entry profiles one TCR beta chain with its context. This sample was included in a study of cytomegalovirus exposure and HLA in healthy donors. Generated by immunoSEQ multiplex PCR, the TCRdb table keeps only in-frame clones and is missing some. Here the sample spans 150,000 to 200,000 clones, approximately 81% being singletons. Trimming removed 3 bases at V and 4 bases at J, with 10 bases between. CDR3 length: 14 amino acids. The germline gives CDR1 KGHSH, CDR2 LQKENI. The V and J genes are TRBV18 and TRBJ2-1; D gene unclear. The source is a man aged 30-40 years in good health and CMV-seropositive. Sequencing was performed on PBMCs. The CDR3 loop reads CASSPQDGYNEQFF. The CDR3 DNA is TGTGCCAGCTCACCGCAGGATGGGTACAATGAGCAGTTCTTC.